This T cell receptor (beta chain) emerged from a study of tumor and adjacent non-tumor tissue in lung cancer. The template was RNA from unsorted bulk tissue. This non-tumor lung sample came from over 3 cm beyond the tumor edge. Notes on the study in general: Higher tumor TCR diversity was associated with shorter survival. Normal lung showed higher cumulative top 100 clone frequency than tumor. Compared with tumor, normal lung showed significantly lower TCR diversity.

The CDR3 is made up of 14 amino acids. V lost 11 bases to trimming and J lost 5 bases; unmatched junction nucleotides: 9. The germline V gene has CDR1 SNHLY and CDR2 FYNNEI. TCRbeta libraries were built with three rounds of nested PCR, modified from ARM-PCR. TCRdb called the multiplex PCR reads again in MiXCR, with one record for every CDR3 protein. The table lists about 76,000 distinct CDR3 sequences, roughly 80% of them singletons, with about 54% in the top ten. Worth noting for this clonotype: Antigen: not known.

The specimen sequenced was distant non-tumor lung tissue. The V call is TRBV2, the J call TRBJ2-2, with TRBD1 matching 9 bases. The clonotype was recovered from a man aged 55-75 years with non-small cell lung cancer. CDR3 amino acids: CAGMGQGWTGELFF. Written as DNA, the CDR3 is TGTGCCGGGATGGGACAGGGTTGGACCGGGGAGCTGTTTTTT.